Below are 26 T cell receptor beta chains sequenced from a single sample in a study of STAT5B mutations in CD4+ large granular lymphocyte leukemia. Libraries were prepared by immunoSEQ multiplex PCR; TCRdb keeps only in-frame clonotypes and omits some of them. The table lists around 50,000 clones, about 80% of them singletons. Sequenced input: CD4+ T cells from blood buffy coats. The receptors come from a human donor in good health.

The V gene is TRBV11-3, the J gene TRBJ2-5; D gene unclear. Germline V gives CDR1 SGHNT, CDR2 YENEEA. Trimming took 3 bases from V and 4 from J, leaving 9 bases between them. This CDR3 contains 13 residues. The CDR3 is CASSLISGETQYF. The DNA of the CDR3 is TGTGCCAGCAGCTTGATATCAGGAGAGACCCAGTACTTC.

This clone was detected only once. The chain has TRBV30 and TRBJ1-1; D not certain. Germline values: CDR1 GTSNPN, CDR2 SVGIG (reference sequence). The CDR3 has 12 residues. V lost 4 bases and J 4 bases, leaving 10 bases between the germline ends. CDR3 coding DNA: TGTGCCTGGAAACCGACCTTCACTGAAGCTTTCTTT. Translated: CAWKPTFTEAFF.

The chain carries TRBV5-4 and TRBJ1-1; D uncertain. The CDR3 is 15 amino acids. V was clipped by 1 base and J by 7 bases, with 17 bases between them. Germline V gene sequence: CDR1 SGHNT, CDR2 YYREEE (reference sequence). Here the CDR3 reads CASSLSATKALEAFF. CDR3 coding DNA: TGTGCCAGCAGCTTGTCCGCGACAAAGGCACTTGAAGCTTTCTTT.

The chain combines TRBV28 with TRBJ1-1, with 11 bases aligning to TRBD1. Germline V CDR1 and CDR2: MDHEN, SYDVKM. The CDR3 extends over 13 amino acids. After removal of 9 bases from V and 6 bases from J, the junction contained 6 bases not matched to a gene. The CDR3 loop is CASRGQGASEAFF. DNA of the CDR3: TGTGCCAGTCGTGGACAGGGGGCCTCTGAAGCTTTCTTT.

In the case of this clone: Distinct nucleotide sequences in the sample also encode this CDR3. The chain is built from TRBV5-6 and TRBJ1-2, with D maybe TRBD1 (6 bases). The V gene lost 5 bases and the J gene lost 1 base, with 15 bases spanning the gap. The germline V gene encodes CDR1 SGHDT and CDR2 YYEEEE. The CDR3 is 15 amino acids. The CDR3 DNA is TGTGCCAGCAGTTTCCGGACAGCTTTTAACTATGGCTACACCTTC. Protein product: CASSFRTAFNYGYTF.

V and J are TRBV11-1 and TRBJ2-1; 8 nucleotides line up with TRBD1. Germline trimming cut 5 bases from V and 1 base from J; bases unmatched to any gene: 7. This CDR3 has 16 residues. Germline-derived CDR1 and CDR2 are SGHAT and FQDESV (reference sequence). DNA of the CDR3: TGTGCCAGCAGCGCGCGGACAGGGCGGTCCTACAATGAGCAGTTCTTC. As protein: CASSARTGRSYNEQFF.

This clone was observed a few times. This chain joins TRBV29-1 and TRBJ1-1; D is unclear. The V end was cut by 3 bases, the J end by 0 bases, with 14 bases between. Germline V CDR1 and CDR2: SQVTM, ANQGSEA. This CDR3 has 15 amino acids. CDR3 sequence: CSVELLMLLNTEAFF. The CDR3 region has the DNA TGCAGCGTTGAGCTATTGATGCTTTTGAACACTGAAGCTTTCTTT.

In DNA, the CDR3 is TGTGCCAGCAGTTTCCCAAAAGGACAGGGGGGATCCGAGCAGTACTTC. Translating gives CASSFPKGQGGSEQYF. The chain links TRBV28 to TRBJ2-7, with 10 bases aligning to TRBD1. Losses at the gene ends were 3 bases for V and 6 bases for J; bases not matched to a gene: 11. This CDR3 region has 16 residues. CDR1 and CDR2 (germline): MDHEN, SYDVKM.

The chain joins TRBV7-6 to TRBJ1-1, with 9 bases matching TRBD1. CDR3 length: 16 residues. Germline assignment: CDR1 SGHVS and CDR2 FNYEAQ. The V segment lost 5 bases and the J segment 2 bases; nucleotides outside the gene matches: 9. CDR3 amino acids: CASSLQGAKINTEAFF. The DNA of the CDR3 is TGTGCCAGCAGCCTACAGGGGGCGAAGATAAACACTGAAGCTTTCTTT.

This rearrangement joins TRBV5-1 to TRBJ1-3, with unresolved D. The CDR3 totals 13 residues. Per germline, CDR1 SGHRS and CDR2 YFSETQ. The V gene lost 2 bases and the J gene lost 0 bases, with 3 bases spanning the gap. As DNA, the CDR3 is TGCGCCAGCAGCTTAGGCTCTGGAAACACCATATATTTT. It specifies CASSLGSGNTIYF. Looking up the rest from reference TRBV5-1 and TRBJ1-3 gives the full variable domain: KAGVTQTPRYLIKTRGQQVTLSCSPISGHRSVSWYQQTPGQGLQFLFEYFSETQRNKGNFPGRFSGRQFSNSRSEMNVSTLELGDSALYLCASSLGSGNTIYFGEGSWLTVV.

The V and J genes are TRBV6-5 and TRBJ1-6; D ambiguous. This CDR3 spans 13 amino acids. Germline lookup yields CDR1 MNHEY and CDR2 SVGAGI. Between the trimmed V and J ends, which lost 6 bases and 7 bases, there was a span of 10 bases. The CDR3 protein is CASRGPWNSPLHF. The CDR3 DNA is TGTGCCAGCAGGGGCCCCTGGAATTCACCCCTCCACTTT.

J is TRBJ1-4 and V is TRBV6-1; D possibly corresponds to TRBD1 (5 bases). Germline CDR1 reads MNHNS; CDR2 reads SASEGT. The ends were cut back, 5 bases at V and 4 bases at J, with 14 bases in the middle. The CDR3 consists of 15 residues. The CDR3 coding sequence is TGTGCCAGCAGTTTCGGCGTGGGGCTTAATGAAAAACTGTTTTTT. Its translation: CASSFGVGLNEKLFF.

The rearrangement joins TRBV5-1 to TRBJ2-5; D might be TRBD1 (6 bases). CDR3 length equals 15 residues. CDR1 and CDR2 (germline): SGHRS, YFSETQ. Trimming shortened V by 4 bases and J by 4 bases, and 17 bases separated the two germline ends. The CDR3 region is CASSLTGTGPETQYF. For the CDR3, the DNA is TGCGCCAGCAGCCTCACAGGGACCGGTCCAGAGACCCAGTACTTC.

The chain has TRBV19 and TRBJ2-7; 8 bases are a match to TRBD1. The V gene's germline CDR1 is LNHDA and CDR2 SQIVND (reference sequence). The length of the CDR3 is 15 residues. Trimming removed 9 bases from V and 6 bases from J; junction bases left unmatched: 16. In DNA form, the CDR3 reads TGTGCCAGCAACTCTCCGGGACAGGAGGTTTCCGAGCAGTACTTC. It specifies CASNSPGQEVSEQYF.

This chain links TRBV6-1 with TRBJ2-7, with 7 nucleotides matching TRBD1. The V and J ends lost 2 bases and 5 bases, in that order; junction bases with no gene match: 9. Germline lookup yields CDR1 MNHNS and CDR2 SASEGT. There are 15 residues in the CDR3. Written as DNA, the CDR3 is TGTGCCAGCAGTGAACAACCGGGACAGTTCCACGAGCAGTACTTC. Translating it yields CASSEQPGQFHEQYF.

This chain joins TRBV5-1 and TRBJ2-1; 10 bases fit TRBD2. Germline values: CDR1 SGHRS, CDR2 YFSETQ. This CDR3 comprises 17 residues. The junction had 13 bases not matched to a gene; V was cut back by 4 bases and J by 6 bases. CDR3 DNA: TGCGCCAGCAGCCACAGGGGTGGACTAGCGGCGGGCAATGAGCAGTTCTTC. The encoded protein is CASSHRGGLAAGNEQFF.

J is TRBJ2-2 and V is TRBV5-4; possibly TRBD1 for D (6 bases). Germline CDR1 SGHNT, CDR2 YYREEE (reference sequence). V was clipped by 4 bases and J by 3 bases, with 22 bases between them. This CDR3 has 18 residues. DNA for the CDR3: TGTGCCAGCAGCGACCCCGGATTTACAGGGATAGACACCGGGGAGCTGTTTTTT. Protein: CASSDPGFTGIDTGELFF.

The chain links TRBV6-1 to TRBJ1-2, with D unresolved. The CDR3 spans 13 residues. CDR1 MNHNS and CDR2 SASEGT come from the germline V gene. Trimming removed 2 bases from V and 7 bases from J, with 11 bases in between. The CDR3 region is CASSEITETGYTF. CDR3 bases: TGTGCCAGCAGTGAAATAACAGAGACTGGCTACACCTTC.

The chain combines TRBV27 with TRBJ1-6; D call uncertain. V shed 6 bases and J shed 11 bases, with 17 bases lying between them. Germline CDR1 MNHEY, CDR2 SMNVEV (reference sequence). This CDR3 comprises 14 residues. The CDR3 sequence is CASRGRRERTPLHF. The CDR3 DNA reads TGTGCCAGCAGAGGGAGGAGGGAACGGACACCCCTCCACTTT.

The chain has TRBV13 and TRBJ2-3, with 7 nucleotides matching TRBD2. CDR1 is PRHDT, CDR2 FYEKMQ, per germline (reference sequence). V dropped 4 bases and J dropped 0; count of bases not matched to a gene: 4. CDR3 length: 15 amino acids. CDR3 DNA: TGTGCCAGCAGCTCGAGCGGGGCAAGCACAGATACGCAGTATTTT. It specifies CASSSSGASTDTQYF.

This chain connects TRBV9 to TRBJ1-2; D might be TRBD1 (6 bases). Trimming took off 4 bases at V and 3 bases at J, with 28 bases between the two ends. In germline, CDR1 is SGDLS, CDR2 YYNGEE. The CDR3 runs 19 residues. The CDR3 DNA reads TGTGCCAGCAGCCCCCGGGGAGGGGGGGAAACGAAATCCCACTATGGCTACACCTTC. This gives the protein CASSPRGGGETKSHYGYTF.

V gene TRBV19 combines with J gene TRBJ1-6; 10 nucleotides match TRBD1. V lost 4 bases and J lost 7; bases outside the gene matches: 4. There are 15 residues in the CDR3. The germline V gene encodes CDR1 LNHDA and CDR2 SQIVND (reference sequence). CDR3: CASSTRQGANSPLHF. In nucleotides, the CDR3 is TGTGCCAGTAGTACACGACAGGGGGCCAATTCACCCCTCCACTTT. The whole variable domain, filled in from reference TRBV19 and TRBJ1-6, reads DGGITQSPKYLFRKEGQNVTLSCEQNLNHDAMYWYRQDPGQGLRLIYYSQIVNDFQKGDIAEGYSVSREKKESFPLTVTSAQKNPTAFYLCASSTRQGANSPLHFGNGTRLTVT.

This clone was seen a single time. This chain uses TRBV11-3 with TRBJ2-1, with D possibly called TRBD1 or TRBD2 (6 bases each). Per the germline V gene, CDR1 is SGHNT and CDR2 is YENEEA. The V gene lost 0 bases and the J gene lost 7 bases, with 13 bases spanning the gap. The CDR3 covers 15 residues. The CDR3 DNA sequence: TGTGCCAGCAGCTTAGATTCGGGGGCAGGGAATGAGCAGTTCTTC. Amino acids: CASSLDSGAGNEQFF.

This chain connects TRBV10-1 to TRBJ2-3; 15 bases align to TRBD2. The CDR3 is made up of 15 amino acids. The germline V gene has CDR1 WNHNN and CDR2 SYGVQD (reference sequence). With 5 bases clipped from V and 6 bases from J, the junction kept 3 bases outside the gene matches. CDR3 sequence: CASSSGTSGRDTQYF. CDR3 nucleotide sequence: TGCGCCAGCAGTTCCGGGACTAGCGGGAGGGATACGCAGTATTTT.

This chain connects TRBV18 to TRBJ2-1; 7 bases agree with TRBD1. The germline V gene encodes CDR1 KGHSH and CDR2 LQKENI. V was pared by 3 bases and J by 6 bases, with 5 bases of the junction left unmatched. The CDR3 length is 14 residues. CDR3 amino acids: CASSPRTGPNEQFF. The DNA for the CDR3 is TGTGCCAGCTCACCCAGGACAGGCCCCAATGAGCAGTTCTTC. Full variable domain (missing parts from reference TRBV18 and TRBJ2-1): NAGVMQNPRHLVRRRGQEARLRCSPMKGHSHVYWYRQLPEEGLKFMVYLQKENIIDESGMPKERFSAEFPKEGPSILRIQQVVRGDSAAYFCASSPRTGPNEQFFGPGTRLTVL.

The rearrangement links TRBV27 to TRBJ1-6, with TRBD1 matching 7 bases. The germline CDR1 and CDR2 sequences are MNHEY and SMNVEV (reference sequence). After removal of 4 bases from V and 10 bases from J, the junction contained 7 bases not matched to a gene. The CDR3 spans 14 residues. Here the CDR3 DNA reads TGTGCCAGCAGTTCCGCAGGGGGTGGCTCACCCCTCCACTTT. This gives the protein CASSSAGGGSPLHF.